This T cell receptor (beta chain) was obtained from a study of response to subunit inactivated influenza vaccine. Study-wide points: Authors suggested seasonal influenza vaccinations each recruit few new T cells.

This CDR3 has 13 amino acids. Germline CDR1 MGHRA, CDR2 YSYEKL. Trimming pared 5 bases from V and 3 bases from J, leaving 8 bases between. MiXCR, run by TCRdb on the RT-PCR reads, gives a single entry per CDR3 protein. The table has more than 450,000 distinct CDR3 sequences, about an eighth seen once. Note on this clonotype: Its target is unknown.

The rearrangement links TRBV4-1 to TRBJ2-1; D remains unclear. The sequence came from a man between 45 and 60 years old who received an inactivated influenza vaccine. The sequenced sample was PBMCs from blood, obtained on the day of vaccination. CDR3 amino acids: CASSTRIYNEQFF. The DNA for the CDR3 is TGCGCCAGCAGCACGCGGATCTACAATGAGCAGTTCTTC.